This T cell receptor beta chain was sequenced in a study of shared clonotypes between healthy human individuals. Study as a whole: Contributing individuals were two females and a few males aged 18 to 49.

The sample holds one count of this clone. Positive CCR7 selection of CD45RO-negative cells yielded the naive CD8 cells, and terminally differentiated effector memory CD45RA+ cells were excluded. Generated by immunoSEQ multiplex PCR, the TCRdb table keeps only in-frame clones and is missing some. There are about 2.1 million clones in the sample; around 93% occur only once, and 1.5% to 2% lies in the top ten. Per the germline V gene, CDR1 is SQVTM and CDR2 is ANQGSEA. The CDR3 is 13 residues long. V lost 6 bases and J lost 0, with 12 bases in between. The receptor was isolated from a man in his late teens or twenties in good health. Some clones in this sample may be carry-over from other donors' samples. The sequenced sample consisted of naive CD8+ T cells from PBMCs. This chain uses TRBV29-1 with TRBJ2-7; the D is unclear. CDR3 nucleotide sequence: TGCAGCGTGCGATGGGTAGCCTCCTACGAGCAGTACTTC. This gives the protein CSVRWVASYEQYF.